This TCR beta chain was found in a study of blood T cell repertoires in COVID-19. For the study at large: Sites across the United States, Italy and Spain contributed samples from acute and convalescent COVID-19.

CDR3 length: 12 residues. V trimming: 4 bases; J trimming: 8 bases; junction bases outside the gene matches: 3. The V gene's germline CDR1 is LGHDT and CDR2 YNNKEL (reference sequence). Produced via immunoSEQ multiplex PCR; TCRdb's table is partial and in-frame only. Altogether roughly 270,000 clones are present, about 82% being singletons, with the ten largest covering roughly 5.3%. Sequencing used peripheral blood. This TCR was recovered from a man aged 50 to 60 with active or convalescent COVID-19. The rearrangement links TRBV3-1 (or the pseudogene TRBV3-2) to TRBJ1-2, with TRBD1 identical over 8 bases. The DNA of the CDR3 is TGTGCCAGCAGCCCAACAGGGGGAGGCTACACCTTC. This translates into CASSPTGGGYTF.